This T cell receptor (beta chain) was obtained from a study of blood T cell repertoires in COVID-19. In germline, CDR1 is SQVTM, CDR2 ANQGSEA. The CDR3 consists of 16 residues. The ends lost 7 bases at V and 0 bases at J; junction bases unmatched: 6. Produced via immunoSEQ multiplex PCR; TCRdb's table is partial and in-frame only. The sample has 200,000 to 300,000 clones; more than 80% are singletons. V is TRBV29-1 and J is TRBJ2-6; 10 bases agree with TRBD1. The sequencing sample was made of peripheral blood. The receptor was isolated from a woman aged 80 or over with COVID-19, enrolled during active disease. CDR3 sequence reads: CSASGTGASGANVLTF. CDR3 bases: TGCAGCGCCTCCGGGACAGGGGCCTCTGGGGCCAACGTCCTGACTTTC.